This passage covers 3 T cell receptor beta chains from one sample sequenced in a study of vaccination and CD4 T cells after COVID-19 (dated by TCRdb to 2022 to 2024). Libraries were built with PCR. These reads were obtained on an Illumina iSeq 100. At the Johns Hopkins FTIC core, DNA from the cultured CD4+ T cells underwent TCR sequencing with the Oncomine TCR Beta short-read assay. The public reads were quality trimmed at Q25 with fastp and then assembled into clones with MiXCR by TCRdb, keeping productive beta chains. Rows matching on CDR3 protein sequence are summarized as one entry with the most common DNA and genes. The sample yields around 16,000 distinct CDR3 sequences; 52% were counted once. Jointly, the top ten make up around 15% of the sample. These receptors lack a known antigen. The sample's treatment or condition label, decoded: 10-day PBMC culture with coronavirus spike peptide pools or control peptides (ViraFEST assay).

Sample: CD4+ T cells from blood, cultured in vitro. The receptors derive from a human donor who had recovered from COVID-19.

This sequence joins TRBV9 and TRBJ2-1, with D possibly TRBD2 on 5 matching bases. This CDR3 has 15 amino acids. Trimming left V 0 bases short and J 3 bases short, with 10 bases between. CDR1 SGDLS and CDR2 YYNGEE come from the germline V gene. This CDR3 is CASSVDGNGYNEQFF. The CDR3 DNA reads TGTGCCAGCAGCGTAGACGGGAACGGCTACAATGAGCAGTTCTTC. The full variable domain, completed using reference TRBV9 and TRBJ2-1, is DSGVTQTPKHLITATGQRVTLRCSPRSGDLSVYWYQQSLDQGLQFLIQYYNGEERAKGNILERFSAQQFPDLHSELNLSSLELGDSALYFCASSVDGNGYNEQFFGPGTRLTVL.

This clonotype showed up just a few times. This chain joins TRBV7-2 and TRBJ1-1; no clear D gene. The CDR3 sequence is 15 residues long. Germline CDR1 and CDR2: SGHTA and FQGNSA. The ends were cut back, 5 bases at V and 2 bases at J, with 15 bases in the middle. CDR3 amino acids: CASSRTNTFNTEAFF. The CDR3 DNA is TGTGCCAGCAGCCGCACCAACACCTTCAACACTGAAGCTTTCTTT.

The chain carries TRBV6-2 or TRBV6-3 and TRBJ2-7; D remains ambiguous. The CDR3 totals 12 residues. Trimming cost V 0 bases and J 4 bases, with 4 bases left between them. Germline V gene data show CDR1 as MNHEY and CDR2 as SVGEGT. This chain's CDR3 is CASSYSQYEQYF. CDR3 bases: TGTGCCAGCAGTTACTCGCAGTACGAGCAGTACTTC.